This TCR beta chain derives from a study of blood T cell repertoires in COVID-19. J lost 6 bases, V lost 3 bases, and 12 bases had no gene match. This CDR3 region has 18 residues. Germline V lookup: CDR1 LNHDA, CDR2 SQIVND (reference sequence). This table comes from immunoSEQ multiplex PCR, and its TCRdb copy is limited to in-frame clones, with some not included. The sample holds about 160,000 clones, under 90% seen once. The recovered donors of Cohort 3 showed two negative PCRs, clearance, or symptom resolution. The sequence derives from a man aged 45 to 65 who had recovered from COVID-19. This chain links TRBV19 with TRBJ2-3, with TRBD2 matching 13 bases. Sequenced input: PBMCs or T cells enriched from blood (not recorded which). DNA of the CDR3: TGTGCCAGTAGTATCGCGGGACTAGCGGGGTTCGGCAAGGATACGCAGTATTTT. It yields the protein CASSIAGLAGFGKDTQYF. Variable domain in full (rest from reference TRBV19 and TRBJ2-3): DGGITQSPKYLFRKEGQNVTLSCEQNLNHDAMYWYRQDPGQGLRLIYYSQIVNDFQKGDIAEGYSVSREKKESFPLTVTSAQKNPTAFYLCASSIAGLAGFGKDTQYFGPGTRLTVL.